Below, 19 T cell receptor beta chains from the same sample are listed, as sequenced in a study of glioma-infiltrating T cells after dendritic cell vaccination. Profiling relied on immunoSEQ multiplex PCR, and the TCRdb table lists in-frame clones only, not all of them. The table lists roughly 100,000 clones, approximately 80% of them singletons, with over 9.5% in the top ten. Sequenced here: blood, sampled before dendritic cell vaccination. The source is a human donor with glioblastoma.

V is TRBV28 and J is TRBJ2-7; 8 bases align to TRBD2. This CDR3 comprises 15 residues. After removal of 5 bases from V and 3 bases from J, the junction contained 9 bases not matched to a gene. From germline, CDR1 is MDHEN and CDR2 SYDVKM. The CDR3 coding sequence is TGTGCCAGCAGTCTCGGACGGGAGGGGAACTACGAGCAGTACTTC. It codes for CASSLGREGNYEQYF.

This sequence joins TRBV2 and TRBJ1-5; 10 bases match TRBD1. This CDR3 contains 14 residues. The V gene end was trimmed by 5 bases and the J gene end by 6 bases; junction bases not matched to a gene: 4. The germline V gene encodes CDR1 SNHLY and CDR2 FYNNEI. The CDR3 region has the DNA TGTGCCAGCAGTCCGACAGGGGGCGGTCAGCCCCAGCATTTT. It yields the protein CASSPTGGGQPQHF.

CDR3 DNA sequence: TGCGCCAGCAGCTTGGCCAGGGACAGAAACACCTATGGCTACACCTTC. It is translated as CASSLARDRNTYGYTF. The chain uses TRBV5-1 and TRBJ1-2, with TRBD1 matching 7 bases. The CDR3 contains 16 residues. With V trimmed by 0 bases and J by 4 bases, 9 bases remained unmatched. Germline V gene lookup returns CDR1 SGHRS and CDR2 YFSETQ. Based on the CDR3 plus reference TRBV5-1 and TRBJ1-2, the full variable domain is KAGVTQTPRYLIKTRGQQVTLSCSPISGHRSVSWYQQTPGQGLQFLFEYFSETQRNKGNFPGRFSGRQFSNSRSEMNVSTLELGDSALYLCASSLARDRNTYGYTFGSGTRLTVV.

The chain links TRBV6-5 to TRBJ1-2; D is possibly TRBD1 (6 bases). The V gene lost 7 bases and the J gene lost 8 bases, with 20 bases spanning the gap. The CDR3 sequence is 14 residues long. Per the germline V gene, CDR1 is MNHEY and CDR2 is SVGAGI. CDR3 in DNA: TGTGCCAGCATTTCTGCTCAGGGACATCTCGGCTACACCTTC. This translates into CASISAQGHLGYTF.

The chain links TRBV30 to TRBJ1-5, with 7 positions matching TRBD1. CDR3 length: 13 amino acids. Germline V CDR1 and CDR2: GTSNPN, SVGIG (reference sequence). After removal of 3 bases from V and 6 bases from J, the junction contained 5 bases not matched to a gene. Written as DNA, the CDR3 is TGTGCCTGGAGGGCCCAGGGGGGTCAGCCCCAGCATTTT. Residues: CAWRAQGGQPQHF.

In the case of this clone: Germline and junction disagree at one end, which may indicate a read error. This chain joins TRBV29-1 and TRBJ2-5, with 9 bases identical to TRBD1. The DNA end is more similar to TRBJ2-7, so the J call may be wrong. This CDR3 contains 13 residues. The germline CDR1 and CDR2 sequences are SQVTM and ANQGSEA. The CDR3 here is CSAEGQGRYEQYF. CDR3 DNA sequence: TGCAGCGCTGAAGGACAGGGGCGCTACGAGCAGTACTTC.

The rearrangement uses TRBV5-6 and TRBJ2-7; 7 positions match TRBD1. Losses at the gene ends were 4 bases for V and 4 bases for J; bases not matched to a gene: 11. Germline CDR1 is SGHDT and CDR2 is YYEEEE. The CDR3 has 15 amino acids. CDR3 DNA sequence: TGTGCCAGCAGCCAAAGACAGGGTGTTCGATACGAGCAGTACTTC. Its protein is CASSQRQGVRYEQYF.

The chain employs TRBV7-8 and TRBJ1-4; maybe TRBD1 (6 bases). The CDR3 runs 16 residues. In germline, CDR1 is SGHVS, CDR2 FQNEAQ. Trimming stripped 5 bases from V and 8 bases from J, with 21 bases between. CDR3 in amino acids: CASSHLRDIVREKLFF. The CDR3 DNA reads as TGTGCCAGCAGCCATCTCCGGGACATCGTTAGGGAAAAACTGTTTTTT.

The rearrangement joins TRBV7-3 to TRBJ2-3; 9 positions match TRBD2. Trimming at V came to 4 bases and at J to 0 bases, leaving 11 bases not matched to a gene. Germline values: CDR1 SGHTA, CDR2 FQGTGA. CDR3 length equals 18 residues. In nucleotides, the CDR3 is TGTGCCAGCAGCTCCGGACTGGCGGGGGGGCTTAGCACAGATACGCAGTATTTT. Protein product: CASSSGLAGGLSTDTQYF.

V usage is TRBV29-1 and J usage is TRBJ2-3; D gene unclear. V gave up 4 bases and J gave up 0 bases, with 11 bases separating them. The germline CDR1 and CDR2 sequences are SQVTM and ANQGSEA. This CDR3 has 14 residues. CDR3 DNA sequence: TGCAGCGTTGGAGAGGCAGGTAGCACAGATACGCAGTATTTT. This codes for CSVGEAGSTDTQYF.

V gene TRBV27 combines with J gene TRBJ1-2, with D tentatively TRBD1 (6 bases). CDR1 is MNHEY and CDR2 is SMNVEV in the germline V gene (reference sequence). V was clipped by 11 bases and J by 4 bases, with 11 bases between them. The CDR3 is 11 amino acids. This CDR3 is CAVGTSYGYTF. In DNA form, the CDR3 reads TGTGCCGTCGGGACAAGCTATGGCTACACCTTC.

The chain joins TRBV18 to TRBJ2-3; D remains ambiguous. This CDR3 spans 15 amino acids. Germline CDR1 is KGHSH and CDR2 is LQKENI. V lost 4 bases, J lost 0 bases, and 11 bases lay in between. The CDR3 reads CASSLSTPSTDTQYF. The DNA of the CDR3 is TGTGCCAGCTCACTAAGCACCCCTAGCACAGATACGCAGTATTTT.

This clone was picked up one time. The genes are TRBV5-1 and TRBJ2-2, with D unclear. Trimming stripped 0 bases from V and 4 bases from J, with 13 bases between. Germline values: CDR1 SGHRS, CDR2 YFSETQ. The CDR3 runs to 16 residues. CDR3 sequence (DNA): TGCGCCAGCAGCTTGGAATTCCAGGTCGTCACCGGGGAGCTGTTTTTT. Its translation is CASSLEFQVVTGELFF.

The rearrangement joins TRBV11-1 to TRBJ2-7; 10 nucleotides agree with TRBD2. In germline, CDR1 is SGHAT, CDR2 FQDESV (reference sequence). V lost 2 bases to trimming and J lost 5 bases; unmatched junction nucleotides: 3. The CDR3 totals 14 residues. CDR3 residues: CASSLTSGVNEQYF. DNA for the CDR3: TGTGCCAGCAGCTTAACTAGCGGGGTCAACGAGCAGTACTTC.

The chain links TRBV7-2 to TRBJ1-1, with D uncertain. This CDR3 contains 14 residues. V lost 2 bases and J lost 1, with 8 bases in between. CDR1 is SGHTA, CDR2 FQGNSA, per germline. The CDR3 nucleotides are TGTGCCAGCAGCTTAAGCGTGAGGAACACTGAAGCTTTCTTT. Protein sequence: CASSLSVRNTEAFF. The full variable domain, its missing parts supplied by reference TRBV7-2 and TRBJ1-1, is GAGVSQSPSNKVTEKGKDVELRCDPISGHTALYWYRQSLGQGLEFLIYFQGNSAPDKSGLPSDRFSAERTGGSVSTLTIQRTQQEDSAVYLCASSLSVRNTEAFFGQGTRLTVV.

The genes are TRBV2 and TRBJ1-2; 8 bases match TRBD1. The germline gives CDR1 SNHLY, CDR2 FYNNEI. This CDR3 is built from 14 residues. V lost 8 bases and J lost 2; bases outside the gene matches: 7. CDR3: CASSPDRANYGYTF. As DNA, the CDR3 is TGTGCCAGCTCCCCGGACAGGGCGAACTATGGCTACACCTTC.

The V and J genes are TRBV5-1 and TRBJ1-1; perhaps TRBD1 as D (6 bases). Trimming cost V 0 bases and J 3 bases, with 15 bases left between them. This CDR3 contains 16 residues. Germline V gene data show CDR1 as SGHRS and CDR2 as YFSETQ. CDR3 protein: CASSLGGGEVYTEAFF. For the CDR3, the DNA is TGCGCCAGCAGCTTGGGGGGGGGCGAGGTATACACTGAAGCTTTCTTT.

The chain uses TRBV6-1 and TRBJ1-5; D is uncertain. From germline, CDR1 is MNHNS and CDR2 SASEGT. The CDR3 is made up of 14 amino acids. The V gene lost 7 bases and the J gene lost 0 bases, with 10 bases spanning the gap. CDR3 bases: TGTGCCAGCAAACAGTTATATAGCAATCAGCCCCAGCATTTT. Amino acids: CASKQLYSNQPQHF.

The V gene is TRBV25-1, the J gene TRBJ1-4; 10 bases are a match to TRBD1. This CDR3 comprises 15 residues. The V gene's germline CDR1 is MGHDK and CDR2 SYGVNS. Trimming at V came to 5 bases and at J to 1 base, leaving 1 base not matched to a gene. The DNA of the CDR3 is TGTGCCAGCAGTCGGGACAGGGGAACTAATGAAAAACTGTTTTTT. It codes for CASSRDRGTNEKLFF. The whole variable domain, remainder taken from reference TRBV25-1 and TRBJ1-4, is EADIYQTPRYLVIGTGKKITLECSQTMGHDKMYWYQQDPGMELHLIHYSYGVNSTEKGDLSSESTVSRIRTEHFPLTLESARPSHTSQYLCASSRDRGTNEKLFFGSGTQLSVL.